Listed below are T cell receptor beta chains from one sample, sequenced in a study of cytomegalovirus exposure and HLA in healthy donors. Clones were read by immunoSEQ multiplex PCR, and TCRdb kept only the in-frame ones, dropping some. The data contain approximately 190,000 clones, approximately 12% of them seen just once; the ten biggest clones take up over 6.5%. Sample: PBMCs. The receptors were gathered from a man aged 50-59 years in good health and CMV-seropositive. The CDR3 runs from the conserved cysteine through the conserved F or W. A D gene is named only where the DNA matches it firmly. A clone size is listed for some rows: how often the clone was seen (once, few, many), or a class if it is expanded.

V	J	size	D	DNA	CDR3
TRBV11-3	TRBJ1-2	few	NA	TGTGCCAGCAGCTATAGGAGTATCTATGGCTACACCTTC	CASSYRSIYGYTF
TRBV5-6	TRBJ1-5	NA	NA	TGTGCCAGCAGCCTCGGACAGTCCAATCAGCCCCAGCATTTT	CASSLGQSNQPQHF
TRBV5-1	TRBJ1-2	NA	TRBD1	TGCGCCCTAGTTGGGCAGGGGGGCTATGGCTACACCTTC	CALVGQGGYGYTF
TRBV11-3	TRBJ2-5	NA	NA	TGTGCCAGCAGCTTAGGGAGGGACAGCCGCGGAGAGACCCAGTACTTC	CASSLGRDSRGETQYF
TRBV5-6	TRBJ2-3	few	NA	TGTGCCAGCAGCTTGGTCACAGGTTATACAGATACGCAGTATTTT	CASSLVTGYTDTQYF
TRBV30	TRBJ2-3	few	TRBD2	TGTGCCTGGAGATTCTCGGGGGGAAGCACAGATACGCAGTATTTT	CAWRFSGGSTDTQYF
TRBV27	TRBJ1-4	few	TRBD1	TGTGCCAGCAGTTTAAGTAGGAGGACAGGGGTTCCAACTAATGAAAAACTGTTTTTT	CASSLSRRTGVPTNEKLFF
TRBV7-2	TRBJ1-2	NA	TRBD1	TGTGCCAGCAGCCGTCCCGGGACAGGGTTGACCTACTATGGCTACACCTTC	CASSRPGTGLTYYGYTF
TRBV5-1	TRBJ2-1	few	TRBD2	TGCGCCAGCAGGGTGAGCGGGAGAGGCGATGAGCAGTTCTTC	CASRVSGRGDEQFF
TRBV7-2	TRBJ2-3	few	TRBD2	TGTGCCAGCAGCTCACCGAGGACTAGCGGGGGGATCACAGATACGCAGTATTTT	CASSSPRTSGGITDTQYF
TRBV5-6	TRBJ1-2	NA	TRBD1	TGTGCCAGCAGCCCAAGGACAGGGGGCCGGGGGGGCTACACCTTC	CASSPRTGGRGGYTF
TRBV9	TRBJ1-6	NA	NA	TGTGCCAGCAGCGTATCGGGGTACGAATCACCCCTCCACTTT	CASSVSGYESPLHF
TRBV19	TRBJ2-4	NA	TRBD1	TGTGCCAGTAGTAGCAACAGGGGTAACATTCAGTACTTC	CASSSNRGNIQYF
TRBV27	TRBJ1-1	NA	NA	TGTGCCAGCAGTTTCCGACTCGGCGCAGCTTTCTTT	CASSFRLGAAFF
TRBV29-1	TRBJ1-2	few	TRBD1	TGCAGCGCCCTCACAGGGGCAGAGAGCTATGGCTACACCTTC	CSALTGAESYGYTF
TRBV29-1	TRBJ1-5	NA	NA	TGCAGCGTTCGGGAAAACAATCAGCCCCAGCATTTT	CSVRENNQPQHF
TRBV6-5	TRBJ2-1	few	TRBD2	TGTGCCAGCACTGAAGCGGGGGACTACAATGAGCAGTTCTTC	CASTEAGDYNEQFF